These 9 T cell receptor beta chains share one sample of origin, sequenced in a study of Ad26.COV2.S vaccination and SARS-CoV-2 variants (dated by TCRdb to the early 2020s). Library method: the immunoSEQ multiplex PCR assay. As stored in TCRdb, this immuneACCESS dataset retains in-frame rearrangements with V and J assigned. A fraction of the clones does not appear; measured against another copy, unresolved V genes explain less than half of the discrepancy, and the remainder lacks a known reason. Present in this sample are about 400,000 clones, approximately 90% of which were seen just once. The ten top clones hold roughly 3.2% of the sample. The treatment or condition label here, explained by the study, means: 15 to 20 received Ad26.COV2.S at low or high dose, single or two shots; a few received placebo; per-sample allocation not given. Repertoires of vaccine and placebo recipients were sequenced from samples collected on day 63 after the first injection.

The sample here was peripheral blood, taken in a trial of Ad26.COV2.S vaccine versus placebo. Receptors were obtained from a person aged 18 to 65 who received the Ad26.COV2.S COVID-19 vaccine or a placebo.

J is TRBJ1-2 and V is TRBV5-1; 10 nucleotides align to TRBD1. Germline V CDR1 and CDR2: SGHRS, YFSETQ. The CDR3 runs to 16 residues. V was pared by 4 bases and J by 5 bases, with 11 bases of the junction left unmatched. This CDR3 reads CASSPTWDRGGYGYTF. DNA for the CDR3: TGCGCCAGCAGCCCAACTTGGGACAGGGGCGGGTATGGCTACACCTTC. The full variable domain, its missing parts supplied by reference TRBV5-1 and TRBJ1-2, is KAGVTQTPRYLIKTRGQQVTLSCSPISGHRSVSWYQQTPGQGLQFLFEYFSETQRNKGNFPGRFSGRQFSNSRSEMNVSTLELGDSALYLCASSPTWDRGGYGYTFGSGTRLTVV.

The rearrangement uses TRBV24-1 and TRBJ2-2; D is undetermined. This CDR3 has 16 amino acids. CDR1 is KGHDR and CDR2 is SFDVKD in the germline V gene. Trimming pared 3 bases from V and 2 bases from J, leaving 12 bases between. The CDR3 region is CATSDPDARNTGELFF. CDR3 coding DNA: TGTGCCACCAGTGATCCGGATGCAAGAAACACCGGGGAGCTGTTTTTT.

The CDR3 coding sequence is TGTGCCAGCAGTTACGGCCGGAGCACAGATACGCAGTATTTT. The encoded protein is CASSYGRSTDTQYF. This chain uses TRBV6-5 with TRBJ2-3, with D unclear. Per germline, CDR1 MNHEY and CDR2 SVGAGI. Trimming pared 2 bases from V and 0 bases from J, leaving 6 bases between. There are 14 residues in the CDR3.

The gene calls are TRBV5-1 and TRBJ1-1, with D unclear. This CDR3 is 13 amino acids long. Trimming took 4 bases from V and 3 from J, leaving 10 bases between them. From germline, CDR1 is SGHRS and CDR2 YFSETQ. The CDR3, as DNA: TGCGCCAGCAGCAAGGACTTGGACACTGAAGCTTTCTTT. It translates to CASSKDLDTEAFF. The variable domain in full, completed from reference TRBV5-1 and TRBJ1-1, reads KAGVTQTPRYLIKTRGQQVTLSCSPISGHRSVSWYQQTPGQGLQFLFEYFSETQRNKGNFPGRFSGRQFSNSRSEMNVSTLELGDSALYLCASSKDLDTEAFFGQGTRLTVV.

The sample holds a few counts of this clone. The CDR3 sequence: CASSPPRGDTEAFF. The CDR3 DNA follows: TGTGCCAGCAGTCCTCCTCGGGGGGACACTGAAGCTTTCTTT. This chain joins TRBV2 and TRBJ1-1; D may be TRBD1 (5 bases). The CDR3 contains 14 residues. Deletions cut 5 bases from V and 3 bases from J, with 13 bases between. Germline-derived CDR1 and CDR2 are SNHLY and FYNNEI.

The chain combines TRBV12-3 or TRBV12-4 with TRBJ1-2; 7 bases line up with TRBD1. The CDR3 extends over 13 amino acids. J gave up 8 bases and V 6 bases, and 9 bases lay outside the gene matches. The CDR3 loop reads CASRRQGLRGYTF. The CDR3 DNA follows: TGTGCCAGCAGGCGACAGGGATTAAGAGGCTACACCTTC.

The V gene is TRBV7-2, the J gene TRBJ1-1; D unclear. CDR1 is SGHTA, CDR2 FQGNSA, per germline. CDR3 length: 14 residues. Trimming left V 0 bases short and J 12 bases short, with 17 bases between. This CDR3 is CASSLALDSHSPFF. In DNA, the CDR3 is TGTGCCAGCAGCTTAGCGCTAGACTCCCATTCGCCTTTCTTT. The full variable domain, completed using reference TRBV7-2 and TRBJ1-1, is GAGVSQSPSNKVTEKGKDVELRCDPISGHTALYWYRQSLGQGLEFLIYFQGNSAPDKSGLPSDRFSAERTGGSVSTLTIQRTQQEDSAVYLCASSLALDSHSPFFGQGTRLTVV.

V and J are TRBV7-2 and TRBJ2-5; D may be TRBD1 or TRBD2 (5 bases each). CDR3 length: 12 residues. Germline V gene data show CDR1 as SGHTA and CDR2 as FQGNSA. The V gene lost 5 bases and the J gene lost 5 bases, with 9 bases spanning the gap. The CDR3 loop is CASSPWGETQYF. DNA of the CDR3: TGTGCCAGCAGCCCCTGGGGGGAGACCCAGTACTTC.

The chain employs TRBV27 and TRBJ1-1; D is unresolved. The germline V gene has CDR1 MNHEY and CDR2 SMNVEV (reference sequence). This CDR3 spans 15 amino acids. Trimming removed 0 bases from V and 1 base from J, with 9 bases in between. The CDR3 loop reads CASSLSPIPNTEAFF. CDR3 coding DNA: TGTGCCAGCAGTTTATCCCCAATTCCGAACACTGAAGCTTTCTTT.